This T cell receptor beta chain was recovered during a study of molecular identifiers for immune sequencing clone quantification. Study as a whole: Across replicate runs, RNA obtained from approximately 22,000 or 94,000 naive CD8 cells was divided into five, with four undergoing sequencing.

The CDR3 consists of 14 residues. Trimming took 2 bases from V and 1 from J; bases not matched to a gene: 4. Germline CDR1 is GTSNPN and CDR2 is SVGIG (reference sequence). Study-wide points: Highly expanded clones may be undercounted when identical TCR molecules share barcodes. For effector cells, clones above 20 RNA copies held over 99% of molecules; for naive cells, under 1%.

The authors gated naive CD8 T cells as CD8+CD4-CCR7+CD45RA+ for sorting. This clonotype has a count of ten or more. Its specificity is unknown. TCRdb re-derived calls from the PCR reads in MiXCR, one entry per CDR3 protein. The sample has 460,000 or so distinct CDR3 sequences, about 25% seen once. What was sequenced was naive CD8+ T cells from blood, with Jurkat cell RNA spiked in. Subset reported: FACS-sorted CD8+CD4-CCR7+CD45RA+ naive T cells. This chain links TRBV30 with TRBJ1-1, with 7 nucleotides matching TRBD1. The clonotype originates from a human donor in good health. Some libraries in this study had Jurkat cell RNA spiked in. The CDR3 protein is CAWSPGQANTEAFF. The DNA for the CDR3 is TGTGCCTGGAGTCCCGGACAGGCGAACACTGAAGCTTTCTTT.